The source of this T cell receptor beta chain is a study of response to subunit inactivated influenza vaccine. General study results and limits: A suggestion made by the authors is that each seasonal influenza vaccination recruits few new T cells.

This clonotype was picked up many times. Its specificity is not known. MiXCR, applied by TCRdb to the RT-PCR reads, yields one record per CDR3 protein. The profile covers fewer than 600,000 distinct CDR3 sequences, with approximately 7.2% appearing a single time and under 15% taken by the ten largest. The trim removed 0 bases at V and 4 bases at J, leaving 4 bases unmatched. This CDR3 is built from 15 residues. Looked up from germline, CDR1 is SGHKS and CDR2 is YYEKEE (reference sequence). The TCR comes from a man between 50 and 75 years old who received an inactivated influenza vaccine. The material was PBMCs from blood, obtained about 24 months after vaccination. J is TRBJ2-1 and V is TRBV5-5; 7 bases are a match to TRBD1. For the CDR3, the DNA is TGTGCCAGCAGCTTGGAGGGACAGATTTACAATGAGCAGTTCTTC. Protein sequence: CASSLEGQIYNEQFF.